The rows below give T cell receptor beta chains drawn from one sample of a study of control samples from healthy donors and cancer patients. The data were produced by immunoSEQ multiplex PCR, yet TCRdb's version contains in-frame clones alone and is incomplete. Among roughly 120,000 clones listed, 93% were seen once. What was sequenced was blood. Receptors were obtained from a man younger than 45 in good health. CDR3s include the opening cysteine and the closing phenylalanine or tryptophan. D genes are given only for firm matches. Clone sizes are given selectively: once, few, many, or a class where the clone is expanded.

J: TRBJ1-1; D: TRBD1; size: once; V: TRBV6-5; DNA: TGTGCCAGCAGCCCGACAGGGGGAAGGGCTGAAGCTTTCTTT; CDR3: CASSPTGGRAEAFF
J: TRBJ2-3; D: TRBD1; size: -; V: TRBV9; DNA: TGTGCCAGCAGCACCTGGGACAGGGTGGATTTT; CDR3: CASSTWDRVDF
J: TRBJ2-4; D: -; size: -; V: TRBV27; DNA: TGTGCCAGCAGTTTAAACCAGGGAGAGGACATTCAGTACTTC; CDR3: CASSLNQGEDIQYF
J: TRBJ1-1; D: TRBD1; size: -; V: TRBV11-2; DNA: TGTGCCAGCAGCTTAGATACAGGGGGAGGCACTGAAGCTTTCTTT; CDR3: CASSLDTGGGTEAFF
J: TRBJ2-4; D: TRBD1; size: -; V: TRBV15; DNA: TGTGCCACGAGGACAGGGGGCGCGGGCAAAAACATTCAGTACTTC; CDR3: CATRTGGAGKNIQYF
J: TRBJ1-1; D: -; size: -; V: TRBV12-3/TRBV12-4; DNA: TGTGCCAGCAGTTTATTTATGAACACTGAAGCTTTCTTT; CDR3: CASSLFMNTEAFF
J: TRBJ2-1; D: -; size: -; V: TRBV28; DNA: TGTGCCAGCAGTCTCCCCTTTTTAGTGCAGTTCTTC; CDR3: CASSLPFLVQFF
J: TRBJ1-2; D: TRBD1; size: -; V: TRBV7-8; DNA: TGTGCCAGCAGCTTACCGACAGGGGACTCCAACTATGGCTACACCTTC; CDR3: CASSLPTGDSNYGYTF
J: TRBJ2-3; D: TRBD2; size: -; V: TRBV20-1; DNA: TGCAGTGCTAGTGGAAGGGGTAGCGGGGGGGCCGTAGATACGCAGTATTTT; CDR3: CSASGRGSGGAVDTQYF
J: TRBJ2-7; D: TRBD1; size: -; V: TRBV6-5; DNA: TGTGCCAGCAGTTGGGACAGGGGAGGCACCTACGAGCAGTACTTC; CDR3: CASSWDRGGTYEQYF
J: TRBJ2-2; D: -; size: -; V: TRBV18; DNA: TGTGCCAGCTCTCCGATAGCAGGAGGACCGAACACCGGGGAGCTGTTTTTT; CDR3: CASSPIAGGPNTGELFF
J: TRBJ1-6; D: -; size: -; V: TRBV6-6; DNA: TGTGCCAGCAGTCCGGAGCTCGGGACTTTCAAACCCTATAATTCACCCCTCCACTTT; CDR3: CASSPELGTFKPYNSPLHF
J: TRBJ2-3; D: -; size: -; V: TRBV19; DNA: TGTGCCAGTAGTATAAACTCCGCTAGCACAGATACGCAGTATTTT; CDR3: CASSINSASTDTQYF
J: TRBJ1-5; D: -; size: -; V: TRBV11-2; DNA: TGTGCCAGCAGCTTAGATCTGGTGGAGCCCCAGCATTTT; CDR3: CASSLDLVEPQHF
J: TRBJ1-2; D: -; size: -; V: TRBV5-1; DNA: TGCGCCAGCAGCTTGGTGGCCGACAGCCACTATGGCTACACCTTC; CDR3: CASSLVADSHYGYTF
J: TRBJ2-5; D: -; size: -; V: TRBV18; DNA: TGTGCCAGCTCACCAATGAGGGGGGATGGAGAGACCCAGTACTTC; CDR3: CASSPMRGDGETQYF
J: TRBJ1-6; D: -; size: -; V: TRBV19; DNA: TGTGCCAGTAGTATTAGAGGTCATCCAGGGGATGGGTCACCCCTCCACTTT; CDR3: CASSIRGHPGDGSPLHF
J: TRBJ2-5; D: -; size: -; V: TRBV19; DNA: TGTGCCAGTAGTTCAAACAGGGAGCTCCGCCAAGAGACCCAGTACTTC; CDR3: CASSSNRELRQETQYF
J: TRBJ2-6; D: -; size: -; V: TRBV7-8; DNA: TGTGCCAGCAGCTTATATCAGAGGGGGGGGGCCAACGTCCTGACTTTC; CDR3: CASSLYQRGGANVLTF
J: TRBJ1-1; D: -; size: once; V: TRBV29-1; DNA: TGCAGCGTTCGGACAGTCAACACTGAAGCTTTCTTT; CDR3: CSVRTVNTEAFF
J: TRBJ1-4; D: -; size: -; V: TRBV7-6; DNA: TGTGCCAGCAGCCCGAACTCCGATTCTAATGAAAAACTGTTTTTT; CDR3: CASSPNSDSNEKLFF
J: TRBJ1-3; D: -; size: -; V: TRBV6-5; DNA: TGTGCCAGCAGTTATCGGGCAGGAAACACCATATATTTT; CDR3: CASSYRAGNTIYF
J: TRBJ2-5; D: TRBD2; size: -; V: TRBV4-1; DNA: TGCGCCAGCAGCCAGCGAGAGACTAGCGGGGCACCGTACCAAGAGACCCAGTACTTC; CDR3: CASSQRETSGAPYQETQYF
J: TRBJ2-2; D: -; size: -; V: TRBV4-2; DNA: TGTGCCAGCAGCCTCAAGGTTCAGGGGGGCACGTACACCGGGGAGCTGTTTTTT; CDR3: CASSLKVQGGTYTGELFF
J: TRBJ1-5; D: TRBD1; size: -; V: TRBV19; DNA: TGTGCCAGTAGTATAGATTGGTCTACAGGGGCCCAGCATTTT; CDR3: CASSIDWSTGAQHF
J: TRBJ1-2; D: TRBD1; size: -; V: TRBV12-3/TRBV12-4; DNA: TGTGCCAGCAGTTTCAGACAGGGCGGCTACACCTTC; CDR3: CASSFRQGGYTF
J: TRBJ2-5; D: TRBD2; size: -; V: TRBV9; DNA: TGTGCCAGCAGGGAAGGGCTAGCGGGGGAAGAGACCCAGTACTTC; CDR3: CASREGLAGEETQYF
J: TRBJ2-3; D: TRBD2; size: -; V: TRBV6-5; DNA: TGTGCCAGCAGTTTCCGGGGTAGCGGGGGAACAGATACGCAGTATTTT; CDR3: CASSFRGSGGTDTQYF
J: TRBJ1-1; D: -; size: -; V: TRBV5-4; DNA: TGTGCCAGCAGCCACGCGGGGAATGTGAACACTGAAGCTTTCTTT; CDR3: CASSHAGNVNTEAFF
J: TRBJ1-5; D: TRBD1; size: once; V: TRBV6-5; DNA: TGTGCCAGCAGTTCTACAGGGGGTCAGCCCCAGCATTTT; CDR3: CASSSTGGQPQHF
J: TRBJ1-2; D: TRBD1; size: -; V: TRBV7-9; DNA: TGTGCCAGCAGCATGGGGACAGCCTTGATATATGGCTACACCTTC; CDR3: CASSMGTALIYGYTF
J: TRBJ1-4; D: -; size: -; V: TRBV6-5; DNA: TGTGCCACCCTAGCCACAGGAGATAATGAAAAACTGTTTTTT; CDR3: CATLATGDNEKLFF
J: TRBJ2-1; D: -; size: once; V: TRBV15; DNA: TGTGCCACCAGCAGAGTCCGGGACTACAATGAGCAGTTCTTC; CDR3: CATSRVRDYNEQFF
J: TRBJ2-7; D: TRBD1; size: -; V: TRBV6-1; DNA: TGTGCCAGCAGTGAGCCGGGACAGTCCTACGAGCAGTACTTC; CDR3: CASSEPGQSYEQYF
J: TRBJ1-5; D: TRBD1; size: -; V: TRBV6-5; DNA: TGTGCCCGGAAGTTGAGGGGGCAGGGCGATCAGCCCCAGCATTTT; CDR3: CARKLRGQGDQPQHF
J: TRBJ1-3; D: -; size: -; V: TRBV7-9; DNA: TGTGCCAGCAGCCCAGGTGGAAACACCATATATTTT; CDR3: CASSPGGNTIYF
J: TRBJ1-2; D: TRBD1; size: -; V: TRBV9; DNA: TGTGCCAGCAGCGCCCAAACAGGGGGCCATGGCTACACCTTC; CDR3: CASSAQTGGHGYTF
J: TRBJ2-2; D: -; size: -; V: TRBV6-5; DNA: TGTGCCAGCAGCGACCGAACCGGGGAGCTGTTTTTT; CDR3: CASSDRTGELFF
J: TRBJ2-5; D: -; size: -; V: TRBV24-1; DNA: TGTGCCACCAGTGCTCCGGGACAACAAGAGACCCAGTACTTC; CDR3: CATSAPGQQETQYF
J: TRBJ2-5; D: -; size: -; V: TRBV12-5; DNA: TGTGCTAGTGGTTTTAACCTAGTAGAGACCCAGTACTTC; CDR3: CASGFNLVETQYF
J: TRBJ1-1; D: TRBD1; size: -; V: TRBV27; DNA: TGTGCCAGCAGTTTATCGCAACAGGGGGCGGAAGCCATGAACACTGAAGCTTTCTTT; CDR3: CASSLSQQGAEAMNTEAFF